This passage covers 16 T cell receptor beta chains from one sample sequenced in a study of T cell responses to AZD1222 COVID-19 vaccine. The assay was immunoSEQ multiplex PCR, and TCRdb's table has in-frame clones only and misses some. The sample has 150,000 to 170,000 clones; more than 75% are singletons. The sequencing here drew on peripheral blood, taken on day 0 of AZD1222 vaccination. These receptors were collected from an adult in good health.

J is TRBJ1-3 and V is TRBV6-5; D is unresolved. V lost 7 bases and J 0 bases, leaving 10 bases between the germline ends. Germline-derived CDR1 and CDR2 are MNHEY and SVGAGI. The CDR3 covers 14 residues. Here the CDR3 reads CASKSQSSGNTIYF. In nucleotides, the CDR3 is TGTGCCAGCAAGAGCCAGAGCTCTGGAAACACCATATATTTT.

The V call is TRBV4-3, the J call TRBJ2-1; D remains unclear. This CDR3 contains 14 residues. Germline CDR1 is LGHNA and CDR2 is YSLEER. V lost 0 bases, J lost 8 bases, and 11 bases lay in between. The CDR3 nucleotides are TGCGCCAGCAGCCAAGAAGCACTTGTCGATGAGCAGTTCTTC. It encodes CASSQEALVDEQFF.

V is TRBV12-3 or TRBV12-4 and J is TRBJ2-1, with D possibly matching TRBD1 (5 bases). The CDR3 extends over 11 amino acids. With 5 bases removed from V and 9 bases from J, the gap between germline ends came to 8 bases. The CDR3 is CASSRTLEQFF. The CDR3 DNA reads as TGTGCCAGCAGTCGGACACTTGAGCAGTTCTTC.

The V call is TRBV5-1, the J call TRBJ1-1; no firm D call. Between the trimmed V and J ends, which lost 5 bases and 3 bases, there was a span of 11 bases. Germline CDR1 and CDR2: SGHRS and YFSETQ. This CDR3 has 13 amino acids. The CDR3 DNA follows: TGCGCCAGCAGGGCCGGTAGGGACACTGAAGCTTTCTTT. This translates into CASRAGRDTEAFF.

The chain combines TRBV2 with TRBJ1-1; no clear D. CDR3 length equals 14 residues. In germline, CDR1 is SNHLY, CDR2 FYNNEI. V lost 1 base to trimming and J lost 4 bases, with 10 bases between them. The CDR3 is CASSEVGRTTEAFF. The CDR3 DNA reads as TGTGCCAGCAGTGAAGTCGGCAGGACCACTGAAGCTTTCTTT.

Only one count was recorded for this clone. The chain combines TRBV28 with TRBJ2-3; D gene ambiguous. Germline CDR1 is MDHEN and CDR2 is SYDVKM. V dropped 6 bases and J dropped 6 bases, with 10 bases sitting between them. CDR3 length: 12 residues. The CDR3 is CASRLNWDTQYF. DNA of the CDR3: TGTGCCAGCAGGCTAAATTGGGATACGCAGTATTTT.

J is TRBJ1-2 and V is TRBV28; D might be TRBD1 (5 bases). Trimming left V 2 bases short and J 5 bases short, with 12 bases between. The CDR3 loop spans 14 amino acids. The V gene's germline CDR1 is MDHEN and CDR2 SYDVKM. For the CDR3, the DNA is TGTGCCAGCAGTTTAGGCCAAAAGGGGTATGGCTACACCTTC. Amino acids: CASSLGQKGYGYTF.

This sequence joins TRBV12-3 or TRBV12-4 and TRBJ2-7; no firm D call. This CDR3 is 11 amino acids long. Trimming stripped 4 bases from V and 1 base from J, with 2 bases between. The CDR3 region is CASSSSYEQYF. The CDR3 bases are TGTGCCAGCAGTTCATCCTACGAGCAGTACTTC.

Comments on this clone: The junction does not match germline at one end; this may be a read error. The chain employs TRBV4-1 and TRBJ1-3; D not resolved. The CDR3 consists of 16 residues. CDR1 and CDR2 (germline): MGHRA, YSYEKL. The CDR3 protein is CASSQLGGRSENTIYF. CDR3 nucleotide sequence: TGCGCCAGCAGCCAACTCGGAGGGAGGTCTGAAAACACCATATATTTT.

The chain combines TRBV11-2 with TRBJ2-4; the match to TRBD1 covers 7 bases. The V gene's germline CDR1 is SGHAT and CDR2 FQNNGV. Unmatched junction bases numbered 3, after V lost 5 bases and J lost 2 bases. The CDR3 totals 14 residues. The CDR3 loop reads CASSLGQPKNIQYF. The CDR3 region has the DNA TGTGCCAGCAGCCTGGGACAGCCCAAAAACATTCAGTACTTC.

The count of this clone is one. The CDR3 here is CASSLTQWSRGRETQYF. DNA of the CDR3: TGTGCCAGCAGCCTTACCCAATGGTCCAGGGGTAGGGAGACCCAGTACTTC. The chain combines TRBV3-1 (or the pseudogene TRBV3-2) with TRBJ2-5, with D tentatively TRBD1 (6 bases). The V gene's germline CDR1 is LGHDT and CDR2 YNNKEL (reference sequence). The CDR3 extends over 17 amino acids. The V gene lost 4 bases and the J gene lost 5 bases, with 23 bases spanning the gap.

This chain uses TRBV29-1 with TRBJ1-1; D is ambiguous. With 8 bases removed from V and 1 base from J, the gap between germline ends came to 11 bases. This CDR3 contains 12 residues. From germline, CDR1 is SQVTM and CDR2 ANQGSEA. The CDR3 DNA sequence: TGCAGCATGGGAGGGTGGAACACTGAAGCTTTCTTT. Encoded protein: CSMGGWNTEAFF. Looking up the rest from reference TRBV29-1 and TRBJ1-1 gives the full variable domain: SAVISQKPSRDICQRGTSLTIQCQVDSQVTMMFWYRQQPGQSLTLIATANQGSEATYESGFVIDKFPISRPNLTFSTLTVSNMSPEDSSIYLCSMGGWNTEAFFGQGTRLTVV.

The V call is TRBV24-1, the J call TRBJ1-2; D may be TRBD1 (6 bases). The CDR3 covers 15 residues. V was trimmed by 6 bases and J by 5 bases, leaving 18 bases between them. Germline values: CDR1 KGHDR, CDR2 SFDVKD. The chain's CDR3 is CATSQGQSLPYGYTF. Written as DNA, the CDR3 is TGTGCCACCAGTCAGGGACAATCTTTGCCTTATGGCTACACCTTC.

A few counts support this clone. The J gene is TRBJ1-4, the V gene TRBV28; no clear D gene. Germline values: CDR1 MDHEN, CDR2 SYDVKM. This CDR3 contains 13 residues. Trimming left V 3 bases short and J 11 bases short, with 13 bases between. The DNA of the CDR3 is TGTGCCAGCAGTTTCTCCGGTCCTGGGAAACTGTTTTTT. This sequence encodes CASSFSGPGKLFF.

CDR3 coding DNA: TGTGCCACCGGACGGGATTCGGGACACATACTACCAACCTACGAGCAGTACTTC. Amino acids: CATGRDSGHILPTYEQYF. The V call is TRBV24-1, the J call TRBJ2-7; weak D call: TRBD1 (6 bases). The CDR3 loop spans 18 amino acids. Per germline, CDR1 KGHDR and CDR2 SFDVKD. V was clipped by 9 bases and J by 2 bases, with 28 bases between them.

This chain joins TRBV12-5 and TRBJ2-7; the D is unclear. The CDR3 loop spans 13 amino acids. Germline CDR1 LGHNT, CDR2 FRNRAP. The germline V and J ends were trimmed by 4 bases and 0 bases, with 7 bases remaining between them. The CDR3 region has the DNA TGTGCTAGTGGTTCACAGTTCTCCTACGAGCAGTACTTC. Translation: CASGSQFSYEQYF.